The present entry profiles one T cell receptor beta chain with its context. This entry belongs to a study of T cell responses to AZD1222 COVID-19 vaccine. Using immunoSEQ multiplex PCR, the repertoire was profiled, and TCRdb retains in-frame clones only, with some absent. The sample comprises over 100,000 clones, about nine tenths of which are singletons, and approximately 2.4% rests with the top ten. Between the trimmed V and J ends, which lost 3 bases and 5 bases, there was a span of 7 bases. CDR1 is MNHEY and CDR2 is SMNVEV in the germline V gene (reference sequence). This CDR3 is 12 amino acids long.

Material: peripheral blood, obtained on day 0 of AZD1222 vaccination. This sequence originates from an adult in good health. The gene calls are TRBV27 and TRBJ1-2; D gene ambiguous. In DNA form, the CDR3 reads TGTGCCAGCAGTTTGCTTCGGTATGGCTACACCTTC. The encoded protein is CASSLLRYGYTF.